This T cell receptor (beta chain) was documented in a study of T-cell reconstitution after alpha-beta-depleted transplantation in children. V dropped 9 bases and J dropped 5; count of bases not matched to a gene: 17. The CDR3 contains 16 residues. As it was prepared, the TCRbeta library received unique molecular identifiers. In TCRdb, the PCR reads were re-called with MiXCR into one record per CDR3 protein. In the table there are more than 500,000 distinct CDR3 sequences, 11% of which are singletons. This clonotype was seen only a few times. Here the sequenced sample was PBMCs, mostly from graft donor cells, taken 180 days after TCRalphabeta/CD19-depleted stem cell transplant. The source of this sequence is a female patient between 2 and 10 years old who had a stem cell transplant for aplastic anemia, so the T cells may come from the graft donor. The V and J genes are TRBV12-3 or TRBV12-4 and TRBJ1-2; 8 nucleotides agree with TRBD1. CDR3 nucleotide sequence: TGTGCCAGAAGATCATGGGGAGACACAGGGGGGTATGGCTACACCTTC. Translating it yields CARRSWGDTGGYGYTF.